The 20 T cell receptor beta chains below were found in one sample sequenced in a study of breast tumors, draining lymph nodes, adjacent tissues. One entry per CDR3 protein, called by TCRdb with MiXCR from the multiplex PCR reads. The repertoire consists of about 15,000 distinct CDR3 sequences, with over 45% occurring once and the leading ten covering over 25%. The material sequenced was tumor-adjacent breast tissue. The receptors here all came from a female donor with breast cancer. Some clones in this sample may be carry-over from other donors' samples.

V usage is TRBV4-1 and J usage is TRBJ2-7, with D possibly TRBD1 on 5 matching bases. The CDR3 has 15 amino acids. Between the trimmed V and J ends, which lost 4 bases and 6 bases, there was a span of 19 bases. Germline V gene sequence: CDR1 MGHRA, CDR2 YSYEKL. CDR3 amino acids: CASSPIQGSLGEQYF. The CDR3 DNA is TGCGCCAGCAGCCCCATCCAGGGAAGCCTTGGCGAGCAGTACTTC.

This chain joins TRBV7-2 and TRBJ2-1, with D uncertain. V lost 0 bases, J lost 4 bases, and 4 bases lay in between. Germline V gives CDR1 SGHTA, CDR2 FQGNSA. This CDR3 has 13 residues. The CDR3 reads CASSLARYNEQFF. The CDR3 bases are TGTGCCAGCAGCTTAGCGCGTTACAATGAGCAGTTCTTC. Variable domain in full (rest from reference TRBV7-2 and TRBJ2-1): GAGVSQSPSNKVTEKGKDVELRCDPISGHTALYWYRQSLGQGLEFLIYFQGNSAPDKSGLPSDRFSAERTGGSVSTLTIQRTQQEDSAVYLCASSLARYNEQFFGPGTRLTVL.

This clonotype is classed as medium-sized. The gene calls are TRBV7-9 and TRBJ2-7; D gene unclear. This CDR3 is 12 amino acids long. CDR1 and CDR2 (germline): SEHNR, FQNEAQ (reference sequence). Trimming cost V 5 bases and J 3 bases, with 8 bases left between them. This CDR3 reads CASSQDDYEQYF. The CDR3 bases are TGTGCCAGCAGCCAGGACGACTACGAGCAGTACTTC.

This clonotype is medium-sized within its sample. The chain is built from TRBV12-3 or TRBV12-4 and TRBJ2-7, with TRBD1 matching 7 bases. The length of the CDR3 is 16 residues. Germline trimming cut 5 bases from V and 5 bases from J; bases unmatched to any gene: 15. The CDR3 DNA follows: TGTGCCAGCAGTCGAGACACCGGACAGGTTAACAACGAGCAGTACTTC. Residues: CASSRDTGQVNNEQYF.

The chain recombines TRBV6-5 with TRBJ2-7; D is possibly TRBD2 (6 bases). Trimming took off 5 bases at V and 2 bases at J, with 22 bases between the two ends. This CDR3 contains 17 residues. Germline V gives CDR1 MNHEY, CDR2 SVGAGI. The CDR3 sequence: CASSRRPNGLHPYEQYF. The CDR3 region has the DNA TGTGCCAGCAGTCGGCGACCGAATGGACTACACCCCTACGAGCAGTACTTC.

The V and J genes are TRBV5-1 and TRBJ2-3, with 10 bases identical to TRBD2. This CDR3 region has 16 residues. The J segment lost 2 bases and the V segment lost 4 bases, leaving 7 bases of the junction unmatched. Looked up from germline, CDR1 is SGHRS and CDR2 is YFSETQ. CDR3 region: CASSRLAGAVTDTQYF. CDR3 DNA: TGCGCCAGCAGCAGGCTAGCGGGGGCGGTCACAGATACGCAGTATTTT.

The chain carries TRBV29-1 and TRBJ1-2, with D uncertain. With 3 bases removed from V and 2 bases from J, the gap between germline ends came to 7 bases. Germline CDR1 reads SQVTM; CDR2 reads ANQGSEA. CDR3 length: 12 residues. Written as DNA, the CDR3 is TGCAGCGTTGATTTAGTGAACTATGGCTACACCTTC. It is translated as CSVDLVNYGYTF.

The chain employs TRBV20-1 and TRBJ1-2; weak D call: TRBD1 (6 bases). This CDR3 spans 12 amino acids. The germline V and J ends were trimmed by 4 bases and 4 bases, with 10 bases remaining between them. The V gene's germline CDR1 is DFQATT and CDR2 SNEGSKA (reference sequence). The CDR3 spells CSATDSPYGYTF. CDR3 bases: TGCAGTGCTACGGACAGCCCCTATGGCTACACCTTC.

Turning to this clonotype: Since a much larger clone is just one base distant, this may be a read error. V usage is TRBV28 and J usage is TRBJ2-4; D may be TRBD2 (6 bases). The CDR3 has 14 residues. Germline loops: CDR1 MDHEN, CDR2 SYDVKM. The V end was cut by 4 bases, the J end by 7 bases, with 14 bases between. Here the CDR3 DNA reads TGTGCCAGCAGTTCTCATAGCGGAGGGAACATTCAGTACTTC. Its protein product is CASSSHSGGNIQYF.

The rearrangement joins TRBV7-9 to TRBJ2-7; 10 nucleotides agree with TRBD2. V lost 4 bases, J lost 2 bases, and 2 bases stayed unmatched. This CDR3 has 14 amino acids. Germline V gene data show CDR1 as SEHNR and CDR2 as FQNEAQ (reference sequence). CDR3 coding DNA: TGTGCCAGCAGCTCTAGCGGGAGCCCCTACGAGCAGTACTTC. Its protein product is CASSSSGSPYEQYF.

In its sample, this clonotype was seen many times. This rearrangement joins TRBV9 to TRBJ2-1; D is perhaps TRBD1 or TRBD2 (6 bases each). The CDR3 has 16 residues. V was shortened by 3 bases and J by 0 bases, with 13 bases between the two germline ends. The germline V gene encodes CDR1 SGDLS and CDR2 YYNGEE. The CDR3 here is CASSATGAFSYNEQFF. CDR3 coding DNA: TGTGCCAGCAGCGCCACGGGGGCGTTCTCCTACAATGAGCAGTTCTTC.

This clonotype was seen repeatedly, ten times or more. The V call is TRBV6-1, the J call TRBJ2-3; 10 bases agree with TRBD2. V lost 2 bases and J lost 7; bases outside the gene matches: 6. CDR3 size: 15 residues. Germline CDR1 reads MNHNS; CDR2 reads SASEGT. This CDR3 is CASSEIVSGGNTQYF. CDR3 nucleotide sequence: TGTGCCAGCAGTGAAATTGTTAGCGGGGGGAATACGCAGTATTTT.

This clonotype has at least ten counts. The chain uses TRBV6-5 and TRBJ1-6, with 11 positions matching TRBD1. Germline V lookup: CDR1 MNHEY, CDR2 SVGAGI. V lost 0 bases and J lost 4; bases outside the gene matches: 5. The CDR3 contains 18 residues. CDR3 loop: CASSYSPGTGGYNSPLHF. Here the CDR3 DNA reads TGTGCCAGCAGTTACTCTCCCGGGACAGGGGGTTATAATTCACCCCTCCACTTT.

In this sample, this clonotype turned up many times. The rearrangement links TRBV20-1 to TRBJ2-2; D gene ambiguous. Germline V CDR1 and CDR2: DFQATT, SNEGSKA (reference sequence). V lost 0 bases and J lost 3, with 11 bases in between. This CDR3 region has 15 residues. For the CDR3, the DNA is TGCAGTGCTAGAGATATTGGGGTTGACACCGGGGAGCTGTTTTTT. This codes for CSARDIGVDTGELFF.

This clonotype has at least ten counts. This may arise from a read error, as a much more abundant clone is one base away. The chain uses TRBV5-4 and TRBJ2-1; no reliable D call. In germline, CDR1 is SGHNT, CDR2 YYREEE (reference sequence). The CDR3 contains 11 residues. This CDR3 is CASSFTNAQFF. In nucleotides, the CDR3 is TGTGCCAGCAGCTTTACCAATGCGCAGTTCTTC.

This chain joins TRBV15 and TRBJ2-7; 7 nucleotides line up with TRBD1. Per germline, CDR1 LNHNV and CDR2 YYDKDF (reference sequence). CDR3 size: 15 residues. The V and J ends lost 0 bases and 1 base, in that order; junction bases with no gene match: 3. The DNA of the CDR3 is TGTGCCACCAGCAGAGATCGGGGACAGTCCTACGAGCAGTACTTC. Translation gives CATSRDRGQSYEQYF.

This clonotype appeared many times. The rearrangement uses TRBV7-2 and TRBJ2-1, with 9 bases that match TRBD1. After removal of 5 bases from V and 15 bases from J, the junction contained 8 bases not matched to a gene. Germline V CDR1 and CDR2: SGHTA, FQGNSA. CDR3 length: 12 residues. CDR3 in amino acids: CASSHGQGSTFF. The DNA of the CDR3 is TGTGCCAGCAGCCACGGACAGGGGAGTACGTTCTTC.

The chain carries TRBV6-5 and TRBJ2-2; D gene ambiguous. V was clipped by 5 bases and J by 1 base, with 5 bases between them. CDR3 length: 13 residues. Germline V lookup: CDR1 MNHEY, CDR2 SVGAGI. The CDR3 region has the DNA TGTGCCAGCAGTATACAGAACACCGGGGAGCTGTTTTTT. Its protein product is CASSIQNTGELFF.

Within the sample, this clonotype is medium-sized (0.01 to 0.1%). This rearrangement joins TRBV5-1 to TRBJ1-2, with D possibly being TRBD1 (6 bases). Germline V gene lookup returns CDR1 SGHRS and CDR2 YFSETQ. The CDR3 loop spans 15 amino acids. The V gene lost 5 bases and the J gene lost 3 bases, with 17 bases spanning the gap. The CDR3 bases are TGCGCCAGCAGGCCGGGGGCGCAAAGTGACTATGGCTACACCTTC. This sequence encodes CASRPGAQSDYGYTF. Based on the CDR3 plus reference TRBV5-1 and TRBJ1-2, the full variable domain is KAGVTQTPRYLIKTRGQQVTLSCSPISGHRSVSWYQQTPGQGLQFLFEYFSETQRNKGNFPGRFSGRQFSNSRSEMNVSTLELGDSALYLCASRPGAQSDYGYTFGSGTRLTVV.

This clonotype was seen at least ten times. The rearrangement uses TRBV6-2 or TRBV6-3 and TRBJ2-6; possible D gene TRBD2, 5 bases. There are 15 residues in the CDR3. Germline-derived CDR1 and CDR2 are MNHEY and SVGEGT. Trimming stripped 2 bases from V and 1 base from J, with 6 bases between. The CDR3 DNA is TGTGCCAGCAGTTACGGAGGTTCTGGGGCCAACGTCCTGACTTTC. As protein: CASSYGGSGANVLTF.